Shown below are 5 T cell receptor beta chains from a single sample sequenced in a study of long-term antiretroviral therapy in people with HIV. Running of the v3.0 immunoSEQ assay took place at survey level. Assay used: immunoSEQ multiplex PCR; TCRdb lists only in-frame clones, some missing. The data show 9,500 or so clones, roughly three quarters seen once. The sequenced sample was unsorted PBMCs, obtained 1.8 years before starting antiretroviral therapy. These receptors all stem from a middle-aged man with HIV.

This chain links TRBV4-1 with TRBJ1-2, with D possibly being TRBD1 (6 bases). The CDR3 is made up of 13 amino acids. Germline assignment: CDR1 MGHRA and CDR2 YSYEKL. V shed 5 bases and J shed 4 bases, with 11 bases lying between them. This CDR3 is CASSVRGGYGYTF. CDR3 sequence (DNA): TGCGCCAGCAGCGTCAGGGGTGGCTATGGCTACACCTTC.

The chain is built from TRBV6-6 and TRBJ1-2; TRBD1 agrees at 8 bases. The CDR3 runs to 13 residues. The V gene end was trimmed by 6 bases and the J gene end by 6 bases; junction bases not matched to a gene: 6. In germline, CDR1 is MNHNY, CDR2 SVGAGI (reference sequence). CDR3 sequence reads: CASSHLTGDGYTF. CDR3 DNA: TGTGCCAGCAGCCACCTGACAGGGGATGGCTACACCTTC.

The chain couples TRBV30 to TRBJ1-1; TRBD1 matches 8 bases. CDR3 size: 13 residues. V was pared by 2 bases and J by 4 bases, with 3 bases of the junction left unmatched. The V gene's germline CDR1 is GTSNPN and CDR2 SVGIG (reference sequence). The CDR3 bases are TGTGCCTGGAGTCGACAGGGGATCACTGAAGCTTTCTTT. Its translation: CAWSRQGITEAFF.

The V call is TRBV28, the J call TRBJ2-7; D unresolved. The CDR3 contains 12 residues. From germline, CDR1 is MDHEN and CDR2 SYDVKM. V gave up 6 bases and J gave up 0 bases, with 6 bases separating them. The CDR3 here is CASSQVSYEQYF. Here the CDR3 DNA reads TGTGCCAGCAGCCAAGTCTCCTACGAGCAGTACTTC.

The chain recombines TRBV5-1 with TRBJ1-1; 8 nucleotides align to TRBD1. V lost 0 bases, J lost 4 bases, and 5 bases stayed unmatched. The germline CDR1 and CDR2 sequences are SGHRS and YFSETQ. The CDR3 runs 15 residues. The CDR3: CASSLGTGSFTEAFF. DNA for the CDR3: TGCGCCAGCAGCTTGGGGACAGGGTCTTTCACTGAAGCTTTCTTT.